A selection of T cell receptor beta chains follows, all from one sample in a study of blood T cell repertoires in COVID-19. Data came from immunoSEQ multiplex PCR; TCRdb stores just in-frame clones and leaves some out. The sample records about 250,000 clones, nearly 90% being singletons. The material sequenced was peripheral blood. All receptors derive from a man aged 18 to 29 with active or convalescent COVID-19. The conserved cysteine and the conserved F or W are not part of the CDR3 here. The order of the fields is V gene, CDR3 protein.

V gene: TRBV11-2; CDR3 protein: ASSLVSFESTDTQY
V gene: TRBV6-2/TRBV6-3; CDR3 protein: ASSNTHRTGGKEETQY
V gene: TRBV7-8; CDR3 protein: ASSLSDSTYEQY
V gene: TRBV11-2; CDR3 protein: ASSLTRTGTYNEQF
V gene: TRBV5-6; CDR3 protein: ASSLGQGSQPQH
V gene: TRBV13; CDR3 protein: ASSLAPSQEQF
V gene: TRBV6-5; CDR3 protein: ASSRLAGVQETQY
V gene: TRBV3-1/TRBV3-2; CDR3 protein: ASSPEGIGGYGYT
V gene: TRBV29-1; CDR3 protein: SVEHQGQKNTEAF
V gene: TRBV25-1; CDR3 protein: ATRMGQLTYEQY
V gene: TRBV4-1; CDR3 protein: ASSQGRQFNQPQH
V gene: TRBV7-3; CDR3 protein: ASSLGAGGAYEQY
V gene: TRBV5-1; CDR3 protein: ASSYRDSYEQY
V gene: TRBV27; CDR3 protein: ASSLVGVGAHSPLH
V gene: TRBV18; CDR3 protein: ASSPRGRTNEQF
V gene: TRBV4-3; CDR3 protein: ASSQEWRGEGETQY
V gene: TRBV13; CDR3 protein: ASSLAEQGVDEQY
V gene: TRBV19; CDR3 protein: ASRASTYEQY
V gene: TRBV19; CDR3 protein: ASSIDAFTSGANEQF
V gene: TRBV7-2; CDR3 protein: ASSFAQENEKLF
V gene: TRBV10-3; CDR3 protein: AISEGQGVVYEQY
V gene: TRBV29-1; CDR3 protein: SVPTVNYGYT
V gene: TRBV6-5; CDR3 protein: ASSYSAGPGDTQY
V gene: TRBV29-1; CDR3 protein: SADIEPYGYT
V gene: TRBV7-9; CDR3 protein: ASSLGSDGGEKLF
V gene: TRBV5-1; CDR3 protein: ASSSTGSGNTIY
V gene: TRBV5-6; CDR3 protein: ASSLGSGDFRSPLH
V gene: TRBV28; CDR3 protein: ASSLGGGAGNTIY
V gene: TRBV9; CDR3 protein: ASSVGVGSGGSPLH
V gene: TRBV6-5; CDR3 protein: ASSYSQGQSYEQY
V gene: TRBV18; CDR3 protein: ASSPSGGPITDTQY
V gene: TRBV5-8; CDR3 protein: ASSPRGTGSFGELF
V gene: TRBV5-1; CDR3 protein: ASSLAIGETQY
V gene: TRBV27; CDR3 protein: ASSRGWGTGELF
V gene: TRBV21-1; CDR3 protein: ASSAGPYNEQF
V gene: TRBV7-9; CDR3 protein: ASKNQGGNEKLF
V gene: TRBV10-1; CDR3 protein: ASSEGGTGLLTDNEQF
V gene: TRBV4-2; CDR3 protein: ASSQGAADNYGYT
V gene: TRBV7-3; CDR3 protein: ASSGKGGGFANTGELF
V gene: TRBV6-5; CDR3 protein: ASSHRDNQPQH
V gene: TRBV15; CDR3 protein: ATSRSQGSNQPQH
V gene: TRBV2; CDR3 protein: ASSENRGEY